This T cell receptor (beta chain) comes out of a study of early T cells in non-severe SARS-CoV-2 infection. The CDR3 covers 14 residues. Germline V gene lookup returns CDR1 MNHNY and CDR2 SVGAGI (reference sequence). V gave up 8 bases and J gave up 0 bases, with 12 bases separating them. TCRdb re-analysed the 5' RACE reads in MiXCR, keeping a single row per CDR3 protein. The sample yields tens of thousands of distinct CDR3 sequences, 6.3% seen once. This clonotype came up many times. Input material: whole blood. This receptor was obtained from an adult who was a healthcare worker with PCR-confirmed SARS-CoV-2 infection or an uninfected control (not recorded which). V is TRBV6-6 and J is TRBJ2-3; tentatively, D is TRBD1 (5 bases). CDR3 residues: CASRGHISTDTQYF. In nucleotides, the CDR3 is TGTGCCAGCCGCGGACACATTAGCACAGATACGCAGTATTTT.